This T cell receptor beta chain was sequenced for a study of OX40 agonist ivuxolimab in advanced cancers. Overall study findings and caveats: At doses 0.1 to 3.0 mg/kg, CD4+ and CD8+ clones expanded.

A note on this clone: Its antigen is not known.

TCRdb's copy holds only in-frame clones and misses some; the assay was immunoSEQ multiplex PCR. The sample lists around 65,000 clones, approximately 90% occurring once. This TCR derives from an adult with an advanced solid tumor such as melanoma, head and neck, liver or kidney cancer. The specimen comprised CD4+ or CD8+ T cells sorted from blood, sampled in a trial of the OX40 agonist ivuxolimab.

The CDR3, as DNA: TGTGCCAGCAGTCTACTAGGGCGGGGGGGCCTGGAGACCCAGTACTTC. Translation: CASSLLGRGGLETQYF. This sequence joins TRBV27 and TRBJ2-5, with TRBD2 matching over 9 bases. V shed 5 bases, J shed 5 bases, and the junction held 12 bases outside the gene matches. Germline V gene sequence: CDR1 MNHEY, CDR2 SMNVEV (reference sequence). There are 16 residues in the CDR3.